This TCR beta chain was sequenced during a study of Ad26.COV2.S vaccination and SARS-CoV-2 variants. On the study more broadly: Each vaccinee took Ad26.COV2.S intramuscularly, once or twice 56 days apart.

Treatment of the sample: around 19 received Ad26.COV2.S at low or high dose, single or two shots; five or six received placebo; per-sample allocation not given. Specimens were obtained on day 63 following the first vaccine or placebo injection. Germline V lookup: CDR1 KGHSH, CDR2 LQKENI. The CDR3 totals 12 residues. V dropped 3 bases and J dropped 5 bases, with 7 bases sitting between them. Worth noting for this clone: Its antigen is undetermined.

Some clones are missing from TCRdb's copy, which holds only in-frame ones; the method was immunoSEQ multiplex PCR. The sample lists roughly 460,000 clones, about nine tenths occurring once. Study-wide results and limits: It was vaccine recipients, not placebo recipients, who had the higher spike-specific TCR breadth.

Sequences were derived from peripheral blood, sampled in a trial of Ad26.COV2.S vaccine versus placebo. V usage is TRBV18 and J usage is TRBJ1-1; the D is unclear. The sequence derives from a person aged 18-65 years who received the Ad26.COV2.S COVID-19 vaccine or a placebo. The CDR3 region is CASSPPGTEAFF. CDR3 nucleotides: TGTGCCAGCTCACCCCCTGGAACTGAAGCTTTCTTT. The entire variable domain, with the rest obtained from reference TRBV18 and TRBJ1-1, is as follows: NAGVMQNPRHLVRRRGQEARLRCSPMKGHSHVYWYRQLPEEGLKFMVYLQKENIIDESGMPKERFSAEFPKEGPSILRIQQVVRGDSAAYFCASSPPGTEAFFGQGTRLTVV.